These 18 T cell receptor beta chains originate from one sample sequenced in a study of cytomegalovirus exposure and HLA in healthy donors. PCR involved 60 Vbeta and 13 Jbeta primers. The protocol was immunoSEQ multiplex PCR, while the TCRdb copy is restricted to in-frame clones and leaves out a portion. The data contain about 160,000 clones, over 60% of them seen just once; the ten biggest clones take up 0.98%. The sequencing sample was made of PBMCs. Receptors were obtained from a woman between 45 and 65 years old in good health and CMV-seropositive.

This clone is a singleton in its sample. V gene TRBV6-1 combines with J gene TRBJ1-5, with TRBD1 identical over 8 bases. Germline V CDR1 and CDR2: MNHNS, SASEGT. The CDR3 has 14 amino acids. Trimming removed 6 bases from V and 6 bases from J; junction bases left unmatched: 7. DNA of the CDR3: TGTGCCAGCAGGCACGGACAGGGAGGTCAGCCCCAGCATTTT. Its protein is CASRHGQGGQPQHF.

This chain joins TRBV27 and TRBJ2-7; D is possibly TRBD2 (5 bases). CDR3 length: 12 amino acids. V was cut by 2 bases and J by 7 bases, with 9 bases left in between. Per the germline V gene, CDR1 is MNHEY and CDR2 is SMNVEV (reference sequence). The CDR3 DNA reads as TGTGCCAGCAGTTTAAGAAGACTAGAGCAGTACTTC. Translation: CASSLRRLEQYF.

The V call is TRBV5-6, the J call TRBJ1-6; possible D gene TRBD1, 6 bases. Trimming took 4 bases from V and 5 from J, leaving 19 bases between them. CDR1 is SGHDT, CDR2 YYEEEE, per germline. The CDR3 is 17 amino acids. The CDR3 bases are TGTGCCAGCAGCGCGGTGACACAGGGAAGGGATAATTCACCCCTCCACTTT. As protein: CASSAVTQGRDNSPLHF.

This clone has just a few counts. This chain links TRBV4-1 with TRBJ2-1, with 12 bases that match TRBD2. Trimming removed 4 bases from V and 2 bases from J; junction bases left unmatched: 9. Germline V gene lookup returns CDR1 MGHRA and CDR2 YSYEKL. The CDR3 covers 18 residues. The DNA of the CDR3 is TGCGCCAGCAGCCGTCTCACTAGCGGGGGGCCTCCCTACAATGAGCAGTTCTTC. This codes for CASSRLTSGGPPYNEQFF.

This CDR3 is CASSEWTGGPMQYF. In nucleotides, the CDR3 is TGTGCCAGCAGTGAGTGGACGGGAGGGCCGATGCAGTATTTT. The genes are TRBV6-4 and TRBJ2-3; 8 bases line up with TRBD2. CDR1 is MRHNA and CDR2 is SNTAGT in the germline V gene. The CDR3 is 14 residues long. V shed 3 bases, J shed 11 bases, and the junction held 10 bases outside the gene matches.

The chain carries TRBV7-9 and TRBJ1-2; D unclear. In germline, CDR1 is SEHNR, CDR2 FQNEAQ (reference sequence). Trimming cost V 4 bases and J 0 bases, with 6 bases left between them. CDR3 size: 13 residues. CDR3 sequence: CASSSGSNYGYTF. CDR3 DNA: TGTGCCAGCAGCTCGGGGTCTAACTATGGCTACACCTTC. The full variable domain, with the rest looked up from reference TRBV7-9 and TRBJ1-2, is DTGVSQNPRHKITKRGQNVTFRCDPISEHNRLYWYRQTLGQGPEFLTYFQNEAQLEKSRLLSDRFSAERPKGSFSTLEIQRTEQGDSAMYLCASSSGSNYGYTFGSGTRLTVV.

The genes are TRBV5-1 and TRBJ2-5, with D possibly being TRBD2 (5 bases). The germline gives CDR1 SGHRS, CDR2 YFSETQ. The CDR3 extends over 14 amino acids. Trimming pared 4 bases from V and 1 base from J, leaving 11 bases between. The CDR3, as DNA: TGCGCCAGCAGCCCGGCGGGTACCCAAGAGACCCAGTACTTC. This sequence encodes CASSPAGTQETQYF.

The chain links TRBV5-6 to TRBJ2-7, with TRBD1 identical over 8 bases. Germline CDR1 reads SGHDT; CDR2 reads YYEEEE. The trim removed 2 bases at V and 12 bases at J, leaving 7 bases unmatched. The CDR3 sequence is 12 residues long. CDR3 DNA: TGTGCCAGCAGCTTATCAGGGGGCCCGGCGTACTTC. The encoded protein is CASSLSGGPAYF.

This chain links TRBV7-9 with TRBJ2-5, with TRBD2 identical over 8 bases. This CDR3 has 15 amino acids. The J segment lost 4 bases and the V segment lost 0 bases, leaving 4 bases of the junction unmatched. Germline loops: CDR1 SEHNR, CDR2 FQNEAQ (reference sequence). This CDR3 reads CASSLASGSGETQYF. The CDR3 DNA reads TGTGCCAGCAGCTTAGCCAGCGGGAGTGGAGAGACCCAGTACTTC. The whole variable domain, remainder taken from reference TRBV7-9 and TRBJ2-5, is DTGVSQNPRHKITKRGQNVTFRCDPISEHNRLYWYRQTLGQGPEFLTYFQNEAQLEKSRLLSDRFSAERPKGSFSTLEIQRTEQGDSAMYLCASSLASGSGETQYFGPGTRLLVL.

Remarks on this clone: The junction departs from the called germline gene at one end, perhaps through a read error. CDR3 region: CASSLRGNTEAFF. The CDR3 region has the DNA TGTGCCAGCAGCTTGAGGGGGAACACCGAAGCTTTCTTT. The chain combines TRBV7-2 with TRBJ1-1; TRBD1 is a possible D gene (6 bases). Per germline, CDR1 SGHTA and CDR2 FQGNSA. The CDR3 has 13 residues.

The V call is TRBV5-1, the J call TRBJ2-2; TRBD1 agrees at 7 bases. Germline V gene data show CDR1 as SGHRS and CDR2 as YFSETQ. The CDR3 contains 17 residues. Unmatched junction bases numbered 10, after V lost 2 bases and J lost 3 bases. The CDR3 DNA reads as TGCGCCAGCAGCTTAGGACAGGAGATTCACGACACCGGGGAGCTGTTTTTT. As protein: CASSLGQEIHDTGELFF. The full variable domain, its missing parts supplied by reference TRBV5-1 and TRBJ2-2, is KAGVTQTPRYLIKTRGQQVTLSCSPISGHRSVSWYQQTPGQGLQFLFEYFSETQRNKGNFPGRFSGRQFSNSRSEMNVSTLELGDSALYLCASSLGQEIHDTGELFFGEGSRLTVL.

This clone appeared once. The chain is built from TRBV28 and TRBJ1-2, with TRBD1 matching 9 bases. The CDR3 totals 16 residues. CDR1 and CDR2 (germline): MDHEN, SYDVKM. V lost 5 bases to trimming and J lost 4 bases; unmatched junction nucleotides: 11. The CDR3: CASSPPGQGAFYGYTF. In nucleotides, the CDR3 is TGTGCCAGCAGTCCTCCGGGACAGGGAGCTTTCTATGGCTACACCTTC.

The chain is built from TRBV19 and TRBJ1-2, with D perhaps matching TRBD1 (5 bases). CDR1 is LNHDA, CDR2 SQIVND, per germline (reference sequence). The CDR3 sequence is 14 residues long. V dropped 3 bases and J dropped 10 bases, with 18 bases sitting between them. Here the CDR3 reads CASSMQGVTMDYTF. In nucleotides, the CDR3 is TGTGCCAGTAGTATGCAAGGGGTAACTATGGACTACACCTTC.

The rearrangement uses TRBV7-2 and TRBJ2-7; D is possibly TRBD1 (6 bases). The CDR3 is 12 amino acids. V was trimmed by 5 bases and J by 10 bases, leaving 15 bases between them. In germline, CDR1 is SGHTA, CDR2 FQGNSA. CDR3 amino acids: CASSHRAEPQYF. As DNA, the CDR3 is TGTGCCAGCAGCCACAGGGCGGAGCCTCAGTACTTC.

The chain recombines TRBV9 with TRBJ1-4, with TRBD1 matching 11 bases. CDR3 length: 14 residues. Trimming cost V 4 bases and J 7 bases; bases outside gene matches: 3. From germline, CDR1 is SGDLS and CDR2 YYNGEE. The CDR3 DNA follows: TGTGCCAGCAGCCGGGACAGGGGGGTTGAAAAACTGTTTTTT. It encodes CASSRDRGVEKLFF.

The chain has TRBV2 and TRBJ2-1; weak D call: TRBD2 (7 bases). V gave up 6 bases and J gave up 2 bases, with 11 bases separating them. The CDR3 loop spans 14 amino acids. Germline CDR1 reads SNHLY; CDR2 reads FYNNEI. Here the CDR3 reads CASRQGGTYNEQFF. In DNA form, the CDR3 reads TGTGCCAGCAGACAGGGAGGGACCTACAATGAGCAGTTCTTC. Full variable domain (missing parts from reference TRBV2 and TRBJ2-1): EPEVTQTPSHQVTQMGQEVILRCVPISNHLYFYWYRQILGQKVEFLVSFYNNEISEKSEIFDDQFSVERPDGSNFTLKIRSTKLEDSAMYFCASRQGGTYNEQFFGPGTRLTVL.

CDR3: CASSSWDTSLEQYF. The CDR3 DNA is TGTGCCAGCAGTTCCTGGGACACAAGTCTGGAGCAGTACTTC. V usage is TRBV28 and J usage is TRBJ2-7; tentatively, D is TRBD1 (6 bases). The CDR3 covers 14 residues. Germline CDR1 MDHEN, CDR2 SYDVKM. V lost 4 bases and J lost 7, with 17 bases in between.

The chain joins TRBV19 to TRBJ2-7, with 9 bases fitting TRBD1. Germline trimming cut 9 bases from V and 7 bases from J; bases unmatched to any gene: 7. Germline CDR1 reads LNHDA; CDR2 reads SQIVND (reference sequence). The length of the CDR3 is 12 residues. The CDR3 spells CASSDRGWEQYF. CDR3 bases: TGTGCCAGCTCCGACAGGGGGTGGGAGCAGTACTTC.